This paragraph covers one T cell receptor (beta chain) sequence. The study ran its PCR with 60 Vbeta and 13 Jbeta primers. Using immunoSEQ multiplex PCR, the repertoire was profiled, and TCRdb retains in-frame clones only, with some absent. The sample yields some 85,000 clones, roughly four fifths seen once. The length of the CDR3 is 15 residues. CDR1 is MNHEY, CDR2 SMNVEV, per germline (reference sequence). V gave up 2 bases and J gave up 5 bases; unmatched junction bases: 4. The sample is drawn from a study of cytomegalovirus exposure and HLA in healthy donors. The sequencing sample was made of PBMCs. This sequence joins TRBV27 and TRBJ2-1; TRBD2 matches 9 bases. The TCR sequence derives from a woman between 40 and 55 years old in good health and CMV-seropositive. The CDR3 DNA reads TGTGCCAGCAGTTTAGGCGGGAGGGTTCACAATGAGCAGTTCTTC. Translating it yields CASSLGGRVHNEQFF.